What follows is one T cell receptor (beta chain) and its context. The sample is drawn from a study of identifying expanded T cells in peripheral blood. V shed 5 bases and J shed 5 bases, with 14 bases lying between them. Germline-derived CDR1 and CDR2 are MNHEY and SVGAGI. The CDR3 length is 14 residues. Sequencing was performed with immunoSEQ multiplex PCR; in TCRdb, only in-frame clones are kept and a portion is missing. The data show about 85,000 clones, with 89% seen just once and around 2.8% held by the top ten. V gene TRBV6-5 combines with J gene TRBJ2-3, with unresolved D. The sample consisted of blood. The source is a person aged 18 to 75 in good health. This chain's CDR3 is CASSESPGRDTQYF. As DNA, the CDR3 is TGTGCCAGCAGTGAAAGTCCAGGACGAGATACGCAGTATTTT.